This passage covers 14 T cell receptor beta chains from one sample sequenced in a study of T cells in Graves' hyperthyroidism and ophthalmopathy (dated by TCRdb to about 2019). The library came from multiplex PCR. The listed sequencing device is Illumina HiSeq 2000. Amplification of TCR beta CDR3 regions was carried out from RNA transcripts. The first round of RT-PCR for the TCR CDR3 was performed with the HTBI primer set and the Qiagen OneStep RT-PCR kit. Through fastp at Q25 and MiXCR, TCRdb rebuilt clones from the public reads, retaining in-frame beta chains. Rows matching on CDR3 protein sequence are summarized as one entry with the most common DNA and genes. Counted in this sample were about 290,000 distinct CDR3 sequences; 15% to 20% of them appeared once. Less than 70% of the sample is in the top ten clones. Sequencing input: blood. Every receptor here comes from a woman aged 55-69 years with Graves' ophthalmopathy.

This clonotype was counted at least ten times. The chain's CDR3 is CASSAWGTGTGAYEQYF. In DNA, the CDR3 is TGTGCCAGCAGTGCGTGGGGAACCGGGACAGGGGCCTACGAGCAGTACTTC. The rearrangement uses TRBV6-1 and TRBJ2-7, with 10 bases aligning to TRBD1. The CDR3 has 17 residues. With V trimmed by 4 bases and J by 2 bases, 11 bases remained unmatched. Germline loops: CDR1 MNHNS, CDR2 SASEGT.

This rearrangement joins TRBV12-3 or TRBV12-4 to TRBJ1-5; D might be TRBD1 (6 bases). Trimming left V 5 bases short and J 2 bases short, with 13 bases between. The CDR3 consists of 15 residues. DNA of the CDR3: TGTGCCAGCAGTCGCACAGGGAAGGGCAATCAGCCCCAGCATTTT. Its translation is CASSRTGKGNQPQHF.

There are many counts of this clonotype. The chain uses TRBV29-1 and TRBJ2-1; D may be TRBD1 or TRBD2 (5 bases each). V was trimmed by 4 bases and J by 10 bases, leaving 14 bases between them. In germline, CDR1 is SQVTM, CDR2 ANQGSEA. This CDR3 comprises 12 residues. CDR3 bases: TGCAGCGTTGTGGGGGAAGGACTGGAGCAGTTCTTC. This gives the protein CSVVGEGLEQFF.

The table lists this clonotype with many counts. The chain uses TRBV9 and TRBJ2-7; 7 positions match TRBD1. The CDR3 consists of 15 residues. Germline CDR1 is SGDLS and CDR2 is YYNGEE. V was clipped by 7 bases and J by 3 bases; unmatched bases: 13. The CDR3 protein is CASAPRQGQIYEQYF. The DNA for the CDR3 is TGTGCCAGCGCTCCAAGACAGGGACAAATCTACGAGCAGTACTTC.

V and J are TRBV5-1 and TRBJ2-1; 11 nucleotides line up with TRBD2. CDR3 size: 14 residues. Per germline, CDR1 SGHRS and CDR2 YFSETQ. The V and J ends lost 5 bases and 3 bases, in that order; junction bases with no gene match: 1. The CDR3 here is CASRGTSGYNEQFF. As DNA, the CDR3 is TGCGCCAGCAGAGGGACTAGCGGCTACAATGAGCAGTTCTTC.

V is TRBV11-2 and J is TRBJ2-7, with a possible D match to TRBD1 (6 bases). CDR3 size: 15 residues. CDR1 and CDR2 from the germline V gene are SGHAT and FQNNGV. Trimming took off 0 bases at V and 7 bases at J, with 16 bases between the two ends. Written as DNA, the CDR3 is TGTGCCAGCAGCTTAGATACAGGGTCCCTACGAGAGCAGTACTTC. Amino acids: CASSLDTGSLREQYF.

The gene calls are TRBV4-3 and TRBJ1-2; D call uncertain. The V gene lost 1 base and the J gene lost 1 base, with 7 bases spanning the gap. Germline-derived CDR1 and CDR2 are LGHNA and YSLEER. The CDR3 sequence is 14 residues long. The CDR3, as DNA: TGCGCCAGCAGCCAAGTCACCAATAACTATGGCTACACCTTC. Residues: CASSQVTNNYGYTF.

This clonotype occurred many times. The V and J genes are TRBV12-3 or TRBV12-4 and TRBJ2-5; 12 bases are shared with TRBD2. The CDR3 totals 15 residues. The V and J ends lost 5 bases and 4 bases, in that order; junction bases with no gene match: 5. The CDR3 is CASSALAGGGETQYF. CDR3 nucleotides: TGTGCCAGCAGTGCACTAGCGGGGGGTGGAGAGACCCAGTACTTC.

In this sample, this clonotype turned up many times. Its ends do not fully match the called genes, so a read error is possible. The chain links TRBV20-1 to TRBJ2-7, with TRBD1 matching 10 bases. Germline V CDR1 and CDR2: DFQATT, SNEGSKA (reference sequence). This CDR3 contains 14 residues. CDR3 DNA sequence: TGCAGTGTTAGAAGGGGACAGGGGATCGACGAGCAGTACTTC. Translated: CSVRRGQGIDEQYF.

The genes are TRBV15 and TRBJ2-6, with D possibly being TRBD1 or TRBD2 (5 bases each). Germline CDR1 is LNHNV and CDR2 is YYDKDF (reference sequence). The V gene lost 6 bases and the J gene lost 2 bases, with 17 bases spanning the gap. This CDR3 is 17 amino acids long. The CDR3 DNA reads TGTGCCACCAGAGAAAGACGGGGCCAGGCTGGGGCCAACGTCCTGACTTTC. It encodes CATRERRGQAGANVLTF.

This clonotype was seen a few times. This rearrangement joins TRBV30 to TRBJ1-2; D is possibly TRBD1 (5 bases). The V gene's germline CDR1 is GTSNPN and CDR2 SVGIG (reference sequence). The CDR3 runs to 13 residues. Trimming cost V 8 bases and J 8 bases, with 21 bases left between them. The CDR3 loop reads CATITQALGGYTF. CDR3 coding DNA: TGTGCCACCATAACACAGGCGCTGGGGGGCTACACCTTC.

This clonotype was seen ten or more times. The CDR3 reads CASSEPLRNEQFF. CDR3 DNA sequence: TGTGCCAGCAGTGAGCCACTTCGGAATGAGCAGTTCTTC. The V call is TRBV2, the J call TRBJ2-1; D uncertain. This CDR3 comprises 13 residues. V lost 3 bases to trimming and J lost 7 bases, with 10 bases between them. Germline-derived CDR1 and CDR2 are SNHLY and FYNNEI.

Ten or more counts support this clonotype. This sequence joins TRBV18 and TRBJ1-1; no reliable D call. V was trimmed by 3 bases and J by 1 base, leaving 6 bases between them. The CDR3 is made up of 13 amino acids. Germline lookup yields CDR1 KGHSH and CDR2 LQKENI. CDR3 loop: CASSPNGNTEAFF. The DNA of the CDR3 is TGTGCCAGCTCACCCAATGGGAACACTGAAGCTTTCTTT.

The genes are TRBV12-3 or TRBV12-4 and TRBJ2-1; possibly TRBD1 for D (6 bases). The CDR3 has 11 residues. Deletions cut 8 bases from V and 16 bases from J, with 18 bases between. CDR3 loop: CASSRGRGRFF. The CDR3 DNA follows: TGTGCCAGCTCGCGAGGCAGGGGAAGATTCTTC.